The subject of this entry is one TCR beta chain. This clone turned up a few times. Its antigen remains unidentified. No base quality information exists; no much larger clone differs at one position. This sample is part of a study of lymphopenia after photon versus proton radiotherapy (dated by TCRdb to between 2018 and 2020). Regarding the study in general: Photon and proton radiation therapy were compared by the study for their immunological effects in patients with gastrointestinal tumors who developed high-grade lymphopenia. The roughly 18 patients in the cohort had gastrointestinal tumors, were treated with either photon or proton therapy, and subsequently developed lymphopenia. The goal of the study was to describe how the two radiation modalities differ in their effects on the immune system.

The library was generated by the immunoSEQ multiplex PCR assay. T cell repertoires were profiled with deep sequencing of rearranged TCR beta loci together with multiparametric flow cytometry. Drawn from immuneACCESS, this table holds only the in-frame rearrangements with V and J called that TCRdb kept. Clones are partly lost; checked studies trace under half to an unresolved V gene and leave the rest unexplained. The table for this sample lists about 68,000 clones; just over 90% of them were counted only once. The ten most abundant clones make up less than 3.5% of the sample. The CDR3 covers 13 residues, taking in both the cysteine and the phenylalanine. Only the CDR3 portion is preserved as DNA: 39 bases, with reading frame beginning at the first base. The germline V gene sets CDR1 to ENHRY and CDR2 to SYGVKD. V loses 2 bases of germline sequence and J loses 4 bases, and the interval between the two ends is 6 bases.

Study-wide conclusions, independent of this receptor: After the lymphocyte count nadir, oligoclonal expansion, especially of CD8+ Temra cells, was observed in photon-treated repertoires, and the drop in diversity was driven by this expansion. The survival association was assessed only in patients who died, and better survival with proton therapy was presented by the authors as a possibility rather than a demonstrated result. During treatment, patients who received photon therapy lost naive T cells and TCR diversity and gained effector/memory populations, whereas patients who received proton therapy remained relatively stable. Across the cohort, among patients who died, a greater drop in TCR diversity after the nadir was inversely correlated with overall survival time.

This material consisted of peripheral blood, taken from a patient treated with photon-based radiotherapy. The receptor was derived from a woman in her 70s with pancreatic cancer. This sequence uses TRBV10-3 and TRBJ1-5; a tentative D call is TRBD1 (5 bases match). The CDR3 loop reads CAISEAGNQPQHF. The DNA reads TGTGCCATCAGTGAGGCAGGGAATCAGCCCCAGCATTTT.